Listed below are T cell receptor beta chains from one sample, sequenced in a study of shared clonotypes between healthy human individuals. Data came from immunoSEQ multiplex PCR; TCRdb stores just in-frame clones and leaves some out. The table lists about 1.1 million clones, approximately 80% of them singletons, with more than 0.85% in the top ten. Specimen: memory CD4+ T cells from PBMCs. The receptor set was obtained from a man younger than 35 in good health. Some clones in this sample may be carry-over from other donors' samples. Each CDR3 is given without its conserved first and last residue. Each record gives: J gene, D gene, V gene, CDR3 protein. D genes are given only for firm matches.

J gene: TRBJ2-6
D gene: TRBD2
V gene: TRBV5-1
CDR3 protein: ATSDFSGLAGLGANVLT

J gene: TRBJ2-3
D gene: NA
V gene: TRBV9
CDR3 protein: ASSVGGGEDTQY

J gene: TRBJ2-5
D gene: NA
V gene: TRBV5-4
CDR3 protein: ASSSRRRLYQETQY

J gene: TRBJ2-1
D gene: TRBD2
V gene: TRBV19
CDR3 protein: ASSKLAGAYNEQF

J gene: TRBJ2-5
D gene: TRBD2
V gene: TRBV5-5
CDR3 protein: ASSRAGVGETQY

J gene: TRBJ1-2
D gene: NA
V gene: TRBV29-1
CDR3 protein: SVESRPSTNYGYT

J gene: TRBJ1-4
D gene: NA
V gene: TRBV18
CDR3 protein: ASSPTQGEKLF

J gene: TRBJ2-4
D gene: TRBD2
V gene: TRBV29-1
CDR3 protein: SVVSLRGKNIQY

J gene: TRBJ2-3
D gene: TRBD1
V gene: TRBV6-1
CDR3 protein: ASRTSGGPTDTQY

J gene: TRBJ1-2
D gene: NA
V gene: TRBV15
CDR3 protein: ATSRDGGTSGYGYT

J gene: TRBJ2-2
D gene: NA
V gene: TRBV2
CDR3 protein: ARRAGSTGELF

J gene: TRBJ2-7
D gene: TRBD2
V gene: TRBV27
CDR3 protein: ASTLGLVGIGSYEQY

J gene: TRBJ1-5
D gene: TRBD1
V gene: TRBV28
CDR3 protein: ASSFYRGQWPQH

J gene: TRBJ1-2
D gene: TRBD1
V gene: TRBV29-1
CDR3 protein: SVEGQGIGGYT

J gene: TRBJ1-4
D gene: NA
V gene: TRBV19
CDR3 protein: ASSMSRGVENEKLF

J gene: TRBJ2-7
D gene: TRBD2
V gene: TRBV2
CDR3 protein: ASRGELLPGLAVPSYEQY

J gene: TRBJ2-1
D gene: TRBD2
V gene: TRBV28
CDR3 protein: ASSLGRWMTGGSSYNEQF

J gene: TRBJ2-5
D gene: NA
V gene: TRBV9
CDR3 protein: ASSVGRGGNQETQY

J gene: TRBJ2-7
D gene: TRBD2
V gene: TRBV5-1
CDR3 protein: ASSLEPAGGGQY

J gene: TRBJ1-2
D gene: NA
V gene: TRBV5-1
CDR3 protein: ASSLTGDPPPYGYT

J gene: TRBJ2-3
D gene: NA
V gene: TRBV5-6
CDR3 protein: ASSGLRSTDTQY

J gene: TRBJ1-1
D gene: NA
V gene: TRBV28
CDR3 protein: ASSPGGLRDTEAF

J gene: TRBJ2-3
D gene: TRBD1
V gene: TRBV5-1
CDR3 protein: ASIDRQGAGDTQY

J gene: TRBJ1-2
D gene: NA
V gene: TRBV6-5
CDR3 protein: ASSYGGRYT

J gene: TRBJ2-6
D gene: TRBD1
V gene: TRBV19
CDR3 protein: ASSMGGQGAVSGANVLT

J gene: TRBJ1-6
D gene: TRBD1
V gene: TRBV6-7
CDR3 protein: ASSSDRLVPPLH

J gene: TRBJ1-1
D gene: NA
V gene: TRBV19
CDR3 protein: ASSTRDSGMNTEAF

J gene: TRBJ1-2
D gene: TRBD1
V gene: TRBV6-5
CDR3 protein: ASSYSPGQTAYGYT

J gene: TRBJ1-3
D gene: TRBD1
V gene: TRBV28
CDR3 protein: ASSPWTGSTIY

J gene: TRBJ2-7
D gene: NA
V gene: TRBV4-2
CDR3 protein: ASSQDRTSYEQY

J gene: TRBJ2-7
D gene: NA
V gene: TRBV5-1
CDR3 protein: ASSLSGTQYYEQY

J gene: TRBJ2-1
D gene: NA
V gene: TRBV9
CDR3 protein: ASSLQGSSEQF

J gene: TRBJ2-7
D gene: NA
V gene: TRBV6-5
CDR3 protein: ASSVASYEQY

J gene: TRBJ1-3
D gene: NA
V gene: TRBV18
CDR3 protein: ASSPSDSSGNTIY